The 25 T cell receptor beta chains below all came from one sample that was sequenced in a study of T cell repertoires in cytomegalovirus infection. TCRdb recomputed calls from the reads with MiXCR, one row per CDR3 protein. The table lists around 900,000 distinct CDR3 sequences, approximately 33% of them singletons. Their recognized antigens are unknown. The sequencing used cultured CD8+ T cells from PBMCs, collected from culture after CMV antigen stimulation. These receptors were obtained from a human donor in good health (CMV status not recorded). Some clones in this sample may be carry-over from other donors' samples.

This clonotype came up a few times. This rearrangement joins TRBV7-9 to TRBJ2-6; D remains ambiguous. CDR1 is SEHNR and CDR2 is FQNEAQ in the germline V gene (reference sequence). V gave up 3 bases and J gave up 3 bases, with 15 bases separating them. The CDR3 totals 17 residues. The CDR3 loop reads CASSLIGSGRGANVLTF. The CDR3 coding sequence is TGTGCCAGCAGCTTGATTGGATCTGGTCGTGGGGCCAACGTCCTGACTTTC.

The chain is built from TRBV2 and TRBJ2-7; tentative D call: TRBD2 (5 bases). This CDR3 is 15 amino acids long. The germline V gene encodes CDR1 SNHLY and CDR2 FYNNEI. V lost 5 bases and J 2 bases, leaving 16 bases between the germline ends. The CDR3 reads CASSPPSFEAYEQYF. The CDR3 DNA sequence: TGTGCCAGCAGTCCTCCTAGCTTCGAGGCCTACGAGCAGTACTTC.

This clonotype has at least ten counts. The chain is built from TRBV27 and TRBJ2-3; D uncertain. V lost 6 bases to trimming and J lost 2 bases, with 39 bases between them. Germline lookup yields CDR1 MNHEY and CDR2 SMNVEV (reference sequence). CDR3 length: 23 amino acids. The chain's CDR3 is CASRPFPFKFPGSESRFTDTQYF. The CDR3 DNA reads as TGTGCCAGCAGACCATTCCCATTCAAGTTTCCTGGGTCTGAAAGCCGGTTCACAGATACGCAGTATTTT.

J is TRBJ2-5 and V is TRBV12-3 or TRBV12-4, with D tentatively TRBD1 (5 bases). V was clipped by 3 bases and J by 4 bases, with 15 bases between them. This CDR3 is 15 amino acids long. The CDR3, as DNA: TGTGCCAGCAGTTTTCCAGGGTTGGCCCCAGAGACCCAGTACTTC. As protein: CASSFPGLAPETQYF.

The CDR3 region has the DNA TGTGCCAGCAGCTTAATTGGCAGGGGGCGCGCTGACGACGAGCAGTACTTC. It yields the protein CASSLIGRGRADDEQYF. The chain recombines TRBV7-6 with TRBJ2-7; 8 positions match TRBD1. V trimming: 2 bases; J trimming: 5 bases; junction bases outside the gene matches: 14. The CDR3 extends over 17 amino acids. CDR1 is SGHVS and CDR2 is FNYEAQ in the germline V gene. Combining the CDR3 with reference TRBV7-6 and TRBJ2-7 gives the whole variable domain GAGVSQSPRYKVTKRGQDVALRCDPISGHVSLYWYRQALGQGPEFLTYFNYEAQQDKSGLPNDRFSAERPEGSISTLTIQRTEQRDSAMYRCASSLIGRGRADDEQYFGPGTRLTVT.

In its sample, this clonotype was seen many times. As DNA, the CDR3 is TGTGCCAGCAGCTTAGAAGCGGGGGTAAGGAATGAGCAGTTCTTC. This encodes CASSLEAGVRNEQFF. V gene TRBV7-8 combines with J gene TRBJ2-1, with 8 bases matching TRBD2. Germline V gene sequence: CDR1 SGHVS, CDR2 FQNEAQ. The CDR3 has 15 amino acids. V shed 1 base, J shed 7 bases, and the junction held 6 bases outside the gene matches.

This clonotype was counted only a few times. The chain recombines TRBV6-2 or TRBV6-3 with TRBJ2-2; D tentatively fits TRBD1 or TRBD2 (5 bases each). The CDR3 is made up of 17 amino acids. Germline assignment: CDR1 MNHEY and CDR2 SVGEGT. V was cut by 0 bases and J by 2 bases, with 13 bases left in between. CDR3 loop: CASSYSRGDVNTGELFF. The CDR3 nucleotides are TGTGCCAGCAGTTACTCGAGGGGAGATGTAAACACCGGGGAGCTGTTTTTT.

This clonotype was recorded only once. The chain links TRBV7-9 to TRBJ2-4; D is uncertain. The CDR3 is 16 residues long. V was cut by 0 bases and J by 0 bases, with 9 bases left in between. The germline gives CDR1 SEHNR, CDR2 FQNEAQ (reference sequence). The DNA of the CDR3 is TGTGCCAGCAGCTTAGCGGGCCCCTTAGCCAAAAACATTCAGTACTTC. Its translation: CASSLAGPLAKNIQYF.

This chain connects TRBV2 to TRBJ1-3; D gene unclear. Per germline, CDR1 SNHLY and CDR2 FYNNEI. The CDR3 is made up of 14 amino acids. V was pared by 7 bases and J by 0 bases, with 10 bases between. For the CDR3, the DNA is TGTGCCAGCATGGAGGCCTACTCTGGAAACACCATATATTTT. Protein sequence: CASMEAYSGNTIYF.

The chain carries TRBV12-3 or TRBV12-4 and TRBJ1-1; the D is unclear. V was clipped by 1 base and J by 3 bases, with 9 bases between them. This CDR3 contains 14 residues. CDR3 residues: CASSLGAVDTEAFF. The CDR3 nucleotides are TGTGCCAGCAGTTTAGGGGCCGTTGACACTGAAGCTTTCTTT.

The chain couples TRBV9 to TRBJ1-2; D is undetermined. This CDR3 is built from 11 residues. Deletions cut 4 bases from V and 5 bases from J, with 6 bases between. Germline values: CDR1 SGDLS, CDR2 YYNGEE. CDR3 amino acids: CASSSRYGYTF. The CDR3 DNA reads TGTGCCAGCAGCTCCCGTTATGGCTACACCTTC.

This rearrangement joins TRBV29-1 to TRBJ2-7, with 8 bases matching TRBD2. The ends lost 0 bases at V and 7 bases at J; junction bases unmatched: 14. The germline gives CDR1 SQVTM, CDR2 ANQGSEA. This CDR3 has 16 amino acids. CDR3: CSVEDRGAGGLGEQYF. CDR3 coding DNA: TGCAGCGTTGAAGATCGGGGGGCGGGGGGCCTTGGGGAGCAGTACTTC.

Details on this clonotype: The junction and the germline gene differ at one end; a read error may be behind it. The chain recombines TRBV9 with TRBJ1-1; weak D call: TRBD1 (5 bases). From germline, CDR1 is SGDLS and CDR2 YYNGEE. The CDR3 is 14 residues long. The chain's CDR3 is CASSVDISNAEAFF. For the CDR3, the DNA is TGTGCCAGCAGCGTGGACATATCGAACGCTGAAGCTTTCTTT.

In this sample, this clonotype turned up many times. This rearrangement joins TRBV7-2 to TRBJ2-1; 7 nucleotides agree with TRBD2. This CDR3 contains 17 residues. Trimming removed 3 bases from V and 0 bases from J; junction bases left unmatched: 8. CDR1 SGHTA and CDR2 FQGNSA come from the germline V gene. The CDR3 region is CASSLVSGAFSYNEQFF. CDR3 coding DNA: TGTGCCAGCAGCTTGGTGAGCGGGGCTTTCTCCTACAATGAGCAGTTCTTC. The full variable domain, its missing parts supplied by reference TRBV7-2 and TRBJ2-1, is GAGVSQSPSNKVTEKGKDVELRCDPISGHTALYWYRQSLGQGLEFLIYFQGNSAPDKSGLPSDRFSAERTGGSVSTLTIQRTQQEDSAVYLCASSLVSGAFSYNEQFFGPGTRLTVL.

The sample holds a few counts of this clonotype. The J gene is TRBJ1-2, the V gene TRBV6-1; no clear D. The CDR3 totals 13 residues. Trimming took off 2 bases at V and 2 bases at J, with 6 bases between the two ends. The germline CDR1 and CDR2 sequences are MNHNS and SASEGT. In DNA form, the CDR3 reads TGTGCCAGCAGTGAACGAGACAACTATGGCTACACCTTC. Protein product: CASSERDNYGYTF.

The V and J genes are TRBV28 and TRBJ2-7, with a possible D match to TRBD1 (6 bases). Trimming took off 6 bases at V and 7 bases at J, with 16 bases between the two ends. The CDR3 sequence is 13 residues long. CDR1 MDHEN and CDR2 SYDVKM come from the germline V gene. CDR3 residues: CASRSPGTIEQYV. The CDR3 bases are TGTGCCAGCAGATCTCCCGGGACAATTGAGCAGTACGTC.

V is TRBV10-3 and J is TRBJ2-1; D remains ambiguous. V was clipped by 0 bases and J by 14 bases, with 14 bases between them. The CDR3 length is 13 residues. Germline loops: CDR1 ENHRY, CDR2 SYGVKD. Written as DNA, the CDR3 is TGTGCCATCAGTGAGTCGAAACTCTCAAGGGAGTTCTTC. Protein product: CAISESKLSREFF.

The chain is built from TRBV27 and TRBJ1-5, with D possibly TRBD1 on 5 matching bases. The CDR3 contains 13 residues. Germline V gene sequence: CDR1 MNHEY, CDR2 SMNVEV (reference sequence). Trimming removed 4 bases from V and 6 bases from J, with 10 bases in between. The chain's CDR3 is CASSSDSRQPQHF. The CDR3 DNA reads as TGTGCCAGCAGTTCAGACAGCCGTCAGCCCCAGCATTTT.

CDR3 sequence reads: CASSISGFTDTQYF. The DNA of the CDR3 is TGTGCCAGTAGTATATCTGGATTCACAGATACGCAGTATTTT. V usage is TRBV19 and J usage is TRBJ2-3; D uncertain. The CDR3 runs to 14 residues. Germline CDR1 reads LNHDA; CDR2 reads SQIVND (reference sequence). The V gene lost 2 bases and the J gene lost 2 bases, with 8 bases spanning the gap.

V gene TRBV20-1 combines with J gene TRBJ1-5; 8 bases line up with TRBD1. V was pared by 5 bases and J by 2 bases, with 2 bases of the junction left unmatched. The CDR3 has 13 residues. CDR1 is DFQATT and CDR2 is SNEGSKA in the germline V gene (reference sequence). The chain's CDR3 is CSAYRGGNQPQHF. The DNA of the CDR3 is TGCAGTGCTTACAGGGGGGGCAATCAGCCCCAGCATTTT.

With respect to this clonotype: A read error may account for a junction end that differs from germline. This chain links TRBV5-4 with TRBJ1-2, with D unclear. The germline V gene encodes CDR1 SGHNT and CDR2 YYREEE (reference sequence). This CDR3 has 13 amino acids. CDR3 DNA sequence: TGTGTCAGCAGAGCTGACCGTCGCTATGGCTACACCTTC. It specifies CVSRADRRYGYTF.

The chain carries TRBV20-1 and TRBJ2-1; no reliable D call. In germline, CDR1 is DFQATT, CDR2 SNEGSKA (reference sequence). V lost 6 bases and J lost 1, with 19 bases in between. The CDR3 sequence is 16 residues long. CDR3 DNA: TGCAGTGCCACCCTCAGGAGCTCGGTGTCCTACAATGAGCAGTTCTTC. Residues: CSATLRSSVSYNEQFF.

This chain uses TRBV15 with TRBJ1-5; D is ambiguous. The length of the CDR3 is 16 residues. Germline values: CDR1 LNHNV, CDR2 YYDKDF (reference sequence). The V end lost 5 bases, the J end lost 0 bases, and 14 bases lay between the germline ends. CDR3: CATSQSRVNSNQPQHF. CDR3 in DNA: TGTGCCACCAGCCAAAGCCGGGTTAATAGCAATCAGCCCCAGCATTTT.

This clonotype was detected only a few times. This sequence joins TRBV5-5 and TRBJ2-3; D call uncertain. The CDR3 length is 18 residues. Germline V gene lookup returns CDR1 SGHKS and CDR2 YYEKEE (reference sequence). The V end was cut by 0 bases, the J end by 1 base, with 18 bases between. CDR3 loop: CASSLGFRTKARTDTQYF. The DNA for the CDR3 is TGTGCCAGCAGCTTGGGGTTTAGGACCAAAGCCCGCACAGATACGCAGTATTTT.

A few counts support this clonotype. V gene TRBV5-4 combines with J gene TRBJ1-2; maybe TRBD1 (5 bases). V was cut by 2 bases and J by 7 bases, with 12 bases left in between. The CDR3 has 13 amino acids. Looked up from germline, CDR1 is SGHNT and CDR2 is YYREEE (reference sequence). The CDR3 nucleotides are TGTGCCAGCAGCTTCGAGGGGTTCGGTGGCTACACCTTC. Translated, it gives CASSFEGFGGYTF.